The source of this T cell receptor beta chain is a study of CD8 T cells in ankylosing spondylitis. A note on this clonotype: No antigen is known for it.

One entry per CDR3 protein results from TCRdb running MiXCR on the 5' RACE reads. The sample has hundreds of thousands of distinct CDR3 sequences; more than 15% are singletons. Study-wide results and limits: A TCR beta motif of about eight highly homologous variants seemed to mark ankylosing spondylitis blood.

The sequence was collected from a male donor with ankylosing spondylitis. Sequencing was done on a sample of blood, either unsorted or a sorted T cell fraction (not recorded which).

CDR3 sequence: CASTIKVGSTEAFF. The CDR3 DNA reads TGTGCCAGCACCATTAAGGTGGGGAGCACTGAAGCTTTCTTT. J is TRBJ1-1 and V is TRBV6-1; D gene unclear. V gave up 7 bases and J gave up 4 bases, with 16 bases separating them. The CDR3 contains 14 residues. The germline CDR1 and CDR2 sequences are MNHNS and SASEGT.